These 16 T cell receptor beta chains share one sample of origin, sequenced in a study of early T cells in non-severe SARS-CoV-2 infection. TCRdb itself ran the 5' RACE reads through MiXCR, one entry per CDR3 protein. Of around 55,000 distinct CDR3 sequences in the sample, around 6.6% were seen once. This material consisted of whole blood, taken at baseline. These receptors came from an adult who was a healthcare worker with PCR-confirmed SARS-CoV-2 infection or an uninfected control (not recorded which).

There are many counts of this clonotype. The chain employs TRBV7-2 and TRBJ1-2, with unresolved D. V gave up 5 bases and J gave up 0 bases, with 7 bases separating them. Per the germline V gene, CDR1 is SGHTA and CDR2 is FQGNSA. The CDR3 has 13 amino acids. CDR3 sequence reads: CASSDYTNYGYTF. The CDR3 coding sequence is TGTGCCAGCAGCGATTATACTAACTATGGCTACACCTTC.

This clonotype occurred a few times. This chain links TRBV4-2 with TRBJ2-6; D remains unclear. The germline V and J ends were trimmed by 0 bases and 0 bases, with 6 bases remaining between them. CDR3 length: 16 amino acids. Per germline, CDR1 LGHNA and CDR2 YNFKEQ. The CDR3 region is CASSQDRNSGANVLTF. CDR3 bases: TGTGCCAGCAGCCAAGATAGGAACTCTGGGGCCAACGTCCTGACTTTC.

This clonotype has more than one count but fewer than ten. J is TRBJ1-3 and V is TRBV20-1, with a possible D match to TRBD1 (5 bases). CDR1 DFQATT and CDR2 SNEGSKA come from the germline V gene (reference sequence). There are 15 residues in the CDR3. V lost 0 bases, J lost 4 bases, and 13 bases lay in between. CDR3 residues: CSARDPRAGGNTIYF. The DNA of the CDR3 is TGCAGTGCTAGAGATCCTAGGGCAGGGGGAAACACCATATATTTT.

This clonotype came up many times. CDR3 DNA sequence: TGTGCCAGCAGCTTAGCAGGGAGGTTAGATCAGCCCCAGCATTTT. Amino acids: CASSLAGRLDQPQHF. V and J are TRBV7-2 and TRBJ1-5; D gene uncertain. The CDR3 has 15 residues. Germline-derived CDR1 and CDR2 are SGHTA and FQGNSA. V lost 0 bases and J lost 5, with 11 bases in between.

This clonotype was counted many times. This chain connects TRBV20-1 to TRBJ1-5; weak D call: TRBD1 (5 bases). Looked up from germline, CDR1 is DFQATT and CDR2 is SNEGSKA (reference sequence). This CDR3 spans 15 amino acids. Trimming removed 5 bases from V and 2 bases from J, with 16 bases in between. The CDR3 loop is CSASVQGWGNQPQHF. The CDR3 nucleotides read TGCAGTGCTTCCGTTCAGGGCTGGGGCAATCAGCCCCAGCATTTT.

This clonotype turned up a few times. This chain connects TRBV10-1 to TRBJ2-1, with TRBD2 matching over 12 bases. CDR3 length: 15 residues. With V trimmed by 5 bases and J by 5 bases, 4 bases remained unmatched. The germline V gene has CDR1 WNHNN and CDR2 SYGVQD (reference sequence). As DNA, the CDR3 is TGCGCCAGCAGTACACGGACTAGCGGGAACAATGAGCAGTTCTTC. This sequence encodes CASSTRTSGNNEQFF.

The table lists this clonotype with a few counts. The chain has TRBV18 and TRBJ1-6; 10 bases align to TRBD1. CDR1 and CDR2 from the germline V gene are KGHSH and LQKENI. The length of the CDR3 is 14 residues. With V trimmed by 6 bases and J by 9 bases, 5 bases remained unmatched. CDR3 sequence reads: CASSPRDRGSPLHF. CDR3 bases: TGTGCCAGCTCGCCCCGGGACAGGGGTTCACCCCTCCACTTT. The whole variable domain, filled in from reference TRBV18 and TRBJ1-6, reads NAGVMQNPRHLVRRRGQEARLRCSPMKGHSHVYWYRQLPEEGLKFMVYLQKENIIDESGMPKERFSAEFPKEGPSILRIQQVVRGDSAAYFCASSPRDRGSPLHFGNGTRLTVT.

Remarks on this clonotype: A single base separates this from a much larger clone, so it may be a read error. This chain links TRBV30 with TRBJ2-2, with 8 positions matching TRBD1. The germline V gene encodes CDR1 GTSNPN and CDR2 SVGIG (reference sequence). The CDR3 totals 14 residues. The CDR3 nucleotides are TGTGCCTGGAGCCGGGGACAGGCGACCGGGGAGATGTTTTTT. Its protein is CAWSRGQATGEMFF. The variable domain in full, with the rest retrieved from reference TRBV30 and TRBJ2-2, is SQTIHQWPATLVQPVGSPLSLECTVEGTSNPNLYWYRQAAGRGLQLLFYSVGIGQISSEVPQNLSASRPQDRQFILSSKKLLLSDSGFYLCAWSRGQATGEMFFGEGSRLTVL.

The CDR3 protein is CASSLDSRSGNTIYF. For the CDR3, the DNA is TGTGCCAGCAGCCTTGACAGCCGCTCTGGAAACACCATATATTTT. The chain couples TRBV7-2 to TRBJ1-3; TRBD1 might be the D (5 bases). Germline assignment: CDR1 SGHTA and CDR2 FQGNSA. Between the trimmed V and J ends, which lost 5 bases and 0 bases, there was a span of 11 bases. This CDR3 is built from 15 residues.

This clonotype was detected many times. The chain uses TRBV9 and TRBJ2-7; 10 bases match TRBD1. V was pared by 0 bases and J by 2 bases, with 2 bases of the junction left unmatched. The CDR3 runs to 15 residues. CDR1 SGDLS and CDR2 YYNGEE come from the germline V gene. The CDR3 bases are TGTGCCAGCAGCGTAGGGGACAGGGGAACCTACGAGCAGTACTTC. Its protein product is CASSVGDRGTYEQYF.

This clonotype was counted a few times. This chain joins TRBV7-2 and TRBJ2-1, with 9 bases matching TRBD2. Germline CDR1 and CDR2: SGHTA and FQGNSA. The CDR3 runs 14 residues. After removal of 0 bases from V and 7 bases from J, the junction contained 1 base not matched to a gene. As DNA, the CDR3 is TGTGCCAGCAGCTTAGCGCTAGCGGGGAATGAGCAGTTCTTC. Encoded protein: CASSLALAGNEQFF.

This clonotype was recorded many times. The chain uses TRBV27 and TRBJ1-5; no firm D call. The germline V gene encodes CDR1 MNHEY and CDR2 SMNVEV (reference sequence). The CDR3 is 13 amino acids. V lost 3 bases and J 3 bases, leaving 6 bases between the germline ends. For the CDR3, the DNA is TGTGCCAGCAGTTTCGGGGTCAATCAGCCCCAGCATTTT. Its protein is CASSFGVNQPQHF.

The table lists this clonotype with many counts. The chain couples TRBV20-1 to TRBJ1-1; D gene uncertain. The germline gives CDR1 DFQATT, CDR2 SNEGSKA (reference sequence). The CDR3 has 15 residues. Trimming took off 0 bases at V and 3 bases at J, with 14 bases between the two ends. CDR3 coding DNA: TGCAGTGCTAGAGATCGAGTCTACAGACACACTGAAGCTTTCTTT. This codes for CSARDRVYRHTEAFF.

This clonotype occurred many times. The J gene is TRBJ2-3, the V gene TRBV4-3; the D is unclear. This CDR3 is built from 14 residues. Germline V gene sequence: CDR1 LGHNA, CDR2 YSLEER. The V and J ends lost 4 bases and 5 bases respectively, with 13 bases between them. The CDR3 here is CASSPVPAQDTQYF. In nucleotides, the CDR3 is TGCGCCAGCAGCCCCGTCCCAGCGCAAGATACGCAGTATTTT.

This chain links TRBV29-1 with TRBJ2-1; 8 bases fit TRBD1. J lost 7 bases, V lost 8 bases, and 7 bases had no gene match. Germline V CDR1 and CDR2: SQVTM, ANQGSEA. The length of the CDR3 is 12 residues. The CDR3 coding sequence is TGCAGCTTGAACACAGGGGGGAATGAGCAGTTCTTC. It encodes CSLNTGGNEQFF.

This clonotype was seen many times. The chain links TRBV7-8 to TRBJ2-3, with D perhaps matching TRBD1 or TRBD2 (7 bases each). With 7 bases removed from V and 1 base from J, the gap between germline ends came to 12 bases. Per germline, CDR1 SGHVS and CDR2 FQNEAQ. The CDR3 covers 14 residues. This CDR3 reads CASTQGGGTDTQYF. The CDR3 DNA reads TGTGCCAGCACCCAGGGGGGGGGCACAGATACGCAGTATTTT.